A selection of T cell receptor beta chains follows, all from one sample in a study of graft-versus-host responses after intestinal transplantation. These receptors have no identified antigens. The table came from immunoSEQ multiplex PCR; TCRdb's copy has only in-frame clones and leaves some out. The sample contains around 26,000 clones, about four fifths of which appear only once. The sample consisted of unstimulated CD8+ T cells sorted from spleen or lymph node cells, taken before transplant. All receptors derive from a human donor who was the organ donor for an intestinal transplant. Each CDR3 is given with its conserved first and last residue. The D gene is left open where the match is weak. Clone size is stated in some rows and not others, as once, few, many or a class when expanded.

size: NA; V: TRBV2; D: NA; J: TRBJ2-7; CDR3: CARALGPLDEQYF; DNA: TGTGCCAGAGCTTTAGGCCCCCTTGACGAGCAGTACTTC
size: NA; V: TRBV4-3; D: TRBD2; J: TRBJ2-5; CDR3: CASSQDFGLRSGERQETQYF; DNA: TGCGCCAGCAGCCAAGATTTTGGCTTGCGGAGCGGGGAGCGACAAGAGACCCAGTACTTC
size: few; V: TRBV19; D: NA; J: TRBJ2-7; CDR3: CASSRPGGVYEQYF; DNA: TGTGCCAGTAGTAGGCCAGGGGGGGTCTACGAGCAGTACTTC
size: NA; V: TRBV7-9; D: TRBD2; J: TRBJ2-5; CDR3: CASSFGRGTQETQYF; DNA: TGTGCCAGCAGCTTCGGGAGGGGGACCCAAGAGACCCAGTACTTC
size: NA; V: TRBV5-5; D: TRBD1; J: TRBJ1-1; CDR3: CASSLPGTDDTEAFF; DNA: TGTGCCAGCAGCTTGCCCGGGACAGATGACACTGAAGCTTTCTTT
size: once; V: TRBV13; D: NA; J: TRBJ1-4; CDR3: CASSFPGEKLFF; DNA: TGTGCCAGCAGCTTCCCTGGTGAAAAACTGTTTTTT
size: NA; V: TRBV5-6; D: NA; J: TRBJ2-3; CDR3: CASSPERSTDTQYF; DNA: TGTGCCAGCAGCCCCGAGAGGAGCACAGATACGCAGTATTTT
size: few; V: TRBV2; D: NA; J: TRBJ2-1; CDR3: CASIEEDPYNEQFF; DNA: TGTGCCAGCATTGAGGAGGACCCCTACAATGAGCAGTTCTTC
size: once; V: TRBV6-5; D: TRBD2; J: TRBJ2-3; CDR3: CASSYLRGGMDTQYF; DNA: TGTGCCAGCAGTTACTTACGGGGGGGCATGGATACGCAGTATTTT
size: NA; V: TRBV9; D: NA; J: TRBJ1-6; CDR3: CASSVVFHRRSPLHF; DNA: TGTGCCAGCAGCGTAGTTTTCCACAGGCGCTCACCCCTCCACTTT
size: NA; V: TRBV27; D: NA; J: TRBJ2-3; CDR3: CASSLGDTDTQYF; DNA: TGTGCCAGCAGTTTAGGTGACACAGATACGCAGTATTTT
size: once; V: TRBV7-7; D: NA; J: TRBJ1-3; CDR3: CASSKGPRGNTIYF; DNA: TGTGCCAGCAGCAAAGGGCCCCGCGGAAACACCATATACTTT
size: few; V: TRBV27; D: NA; J: TRBJ2-5; CDR3: CASRPDGTPQEAQYF; DNA: TGTGCCAGCAGACCTGATGGGACACCCCAAGAAGCCCAGTACTTC
size: NA; V: TRBV13; D: NA; J: TRBJ2-3; CDR3: CASSPPGPDTQYF; DNA: TGTGCCAGCAGCCCGCCGGGCCCAGATACGCAGTATTTT
size: NA; V: TRBV4-3; D: NA; J: TRBJ1-1; CDR3: CASSQVRGGNTEAFF; DNA: TGCGCCAGCAGCCAAGTTCGGGGCGGAAACACTGAAGCTTTCTTT
size: once; V: TRBV5-8; D: NA; J: TRBJ2-3; CDR3: CASSPGLGTDTQYF; DNA: TGTGCCAGCAGCCCGGGACTTGGCACAGATACGCAGTATTTT
size: NA; V: TRBV5-5; D: TRBD1; J: TRBJ1-1; CDR3: CASRSSGGTEAFF; DNA: TGTGCCAGCAGATCCTCAGGGGGCACTGAAGCTTTCTTT
size: NA; V: TRBV7-9; D: TRBD2; J: TRBJ2-1; CDR3: CASSFSGSGRDEQFF; DNA: TGTGCCAGCAGCTTTTCAGGGTCTGGGAGGGATGAGCAGTTCTTC